These 19 T cell receptor beta chains originate from one sample sequenced in a study of immune evolution from preneoplasia to lung adenocarcinoma. Here immunoSEQ multiplex PCR was the method, and the copy in TCRdb shows in-frame clones only, minus some. The table lists under 10,000 clones, around 76% of them singletons, with under 3.5% in the top ten. Source material: FFPE minimally invasive lung adenocarcinoma tissue. The receptor set was obtained from a person between 65 and 79 years old with lung adenocarcinoma.

The rearrangement joins TRBV10-3 to TRBJ2-2; no definite D call. The CDR3 spans 12 residues. V lost 9 bases and J lost 6, with 11 bases in between. In germline, CDR1 is ENHRY, CDR2 SYGVKD. The CDR3 DNA sequence: TGTGCCATAAGGAATGTAGCCGGGGAGCTGTTTTTT. Protein: CAIRNVAGELFF.

This clone occurred once. The chain uses TRBV4-2 and TRBJ1-3; no reliable D call. The V and J ends lost 5 bases and 4 bases respectively, with 3 bases between them. The CDR3 loop spans 11 amino acids. CDR1 and CDR2 (germline): LGHNA, YNFKEQ. The CDR3 nucleotides read TGTGCCAGCAGCTTAGGAAACACCATATATTTT. This codes for CASSLGNTIYF.

V is TRBV4-2 and J is TRBJ1-3, with D hard to call. Germline loops: CDR1 LGHNA, CDR2 YNFKEQ. The CDR3 is 17 amino acids. Trimming removed 4 bases at V and 0 bases at J, with 16 bases between. The CDR3 DNA reads as TGTGCCAGCAGCCCTCCGCGGCCAGGCGGCTCTGGAAACACCATATATTTT. This encodes CASSPPRPGGSGNTIYF.

The rearrangement uses TRBV29-1 and TRBJ2-3; 9 nucleotides agree with TRBD1. The germline V gene has CDR1 SQVTM and CDR2 ANQGSEA. The V and J ends lost 4 bases and 3 bases, in that order; junction bases with no gene match: 8. This CDR3 has 15 residues. This chain's CDR3 is CSVVPGTGKTDTQYF. CDR3 sequence (DNA): TGCAGCGTTGTCCCGGGGACAGGGAAGACAGATACGCAGTATTTT.

This clone was seen just once. The V call is TRBV4-1, the J call TRBJ2-1; 7 bases map to TRBD2. V shed 8 bases and J 7 bases; nucleotides not matched to a gene: 20. Germline V gives CDR1 MGHRA, CDR2 YSYEKL. The CDR3 is 17 amino acids. CDR3 DNA: TGCGCCAGCGCACTCGGCGGGAGTAGTCCCTTCGAAAATGAGCAGTTCTTC. Its translation is CASALGGSSPFENEQFF.

CDR3 in amino acids: CASTSIGTSGRNRYEQYF. In DNA form, the CDR3 reads TGTGCCAGCACCTCCATTGGGACTAGCGGGCGGAACCGCTACGAGCAGTACTTC. The chain combines TRBV28 with TRBJ2-7; 12 bases map to TRBD2. The junction had 16 bases not matched to a gene; V was cut back by 7 bases and J by 3 bases. The germline gives CDR1 MDHEN, CDR2 SYDVKM. This CDR3 contains 18 residues.

The chain links TRBV5-1 to TRBJ2-1, with D uncertain. Trimming pared 0 bases from V and 8 bases from J, leaving 12 bases between. This CDR3 contains 14 residues. Germline V gene data show CDR1 as SGHRS and CDR2 as YFSETQ. CDR3 in DNA: TGCGCCAGCAGCTTGGAAGTGGCGACGGATGAGCAGTTCTTC. This sequence encodes CASSLEVATDEQFF. Using reference TRBV5-1 and TRBJ2-1 for the parts outside the CDR3, the full variable domain is KAGVTQTPRYLIKTRGQQVTLSCSPISGHRSVSWYQQTPGQGLQFLFEYFSETQRNKGNFPGRFSGRQFSNSRSEMNVSTLELGDSALYLCASSLEVATDEQFFGPGTRLTVL.

This clone was seen more than once but under ten times. This sequence joins TRBV14 and TRBJ2-1; D gene ambiguous. V was clipped by 2 bases and J by 8 bases, with 4 bases between them. Germline CDR1 is SGHDN and CDR2 is FVKESK. The CDR3 totals 11 residues. The CDR3 spells CASSQLYEQFF. The CDR3 DNA is TGTGCCAGCAGCCAATTATATGAGCAGTTCTTC.

The rearrangement joins TRBV13 to TRBJ1-3; no definite D call. CDR3 length: 15 amino acids. V was clipped by 5 bases and J by 2 bases, with 13 bases between them. In germline, CDR1 is PRHDT, CDR2 FYEKMQ (reference sequence). The CDR3 region has the DNA TGTGCCAGCAGCCAAGGTCGGGGAGCTGGAAACACCATATATTTT. It encodes CASSQGRGAGNTIYF. The whole variable domain, remainder taken from reference TRBV13 and TRBJ1-3, is AAGVIQSPRHLIKEKRETATLKCYPIPRHDTVYWYQQGPGQDPQFLISFYEKMQSDKGSIPDRFSAQQFSDYHSELNMSSLELGDSALYFCASSQGRGAGNTIYFGEGSWLTVV.

Of note for this clone: Other DNA sequences from this sample encode an identical CDR3 as well. J is TRBJ1-1 and V is TRBV18; D remains ambiguous. With 1 base removed from V and 3 bases from J, the gap between germline ends came to 6 bases. CDR1 KGHSH and CDR2 LQKENI come from the germline V gene. The CDR3 is made up of 13 amino acids. DNA for the CDR3: TGTGCCAGCTCACCACGGTCAGACACTGAAGCTTTCTTT. It encodes CASSPRSDTEAFF.

The rearrangement joins TRBV29-1 to TRBJ1-2, with 9 bases aligning to TRBD1. The CDR3 is 14 residues long. Trimming cost V 7 bases and J 2 bases; bases outside gene matches: 8. Germline V gene sequence: CDR1 SQVTM, CDR2 ANQGSEA. DNA of the CDR3: TGCAGCGCCGCGAGGACAGGGGTCAACTATGGCTACACCTTC. Translation gives CSAARTGVNYGYTF.

This clone was detected only a few times. The CDR3, as DNA: TGCGCCAGCAGCTTGGAGGGGAAAACTAACTATGGCTACACCTTC. Translation gives CASSLEGKTNYGYTF. The chain couples TRBV5-1 to TRBJ1-2, with TRBD1 as a possible D gene (5 bases). V was cut by 0 bases and J by 0 bases, with 9 bases left in between. The CDR3 has 15 residues. The germline CDR1 and CDR2 sequences are SGHRS and YFSETQ.

The V and J genes are TRBV5-4 and TRBJ1-1; a possible D gene is TRBD1 (5 bases). The V gene's germline CDR1 is SGHNT and CDR2 YYREEE (reference sequence). This CDR3 region has 14 residues. V was cut by 1 base and J by 0 bases, with 7 bases left in between. The CDR3 sequence is CASSLQGMNTEAFF. CDR3 nucleotides: TGTGCCAGCAGCTTGCAGGGCATGAACACTGAAGCTTTCTTT. The full variable domain, with the rest looked up from reference TRBV5-4 and TRBJ1-1, is ETGVTQSPTHLIKTRGQQVTLRCSSQSGHNTVSWYQQALGQGPQFIFQYYREEENGRGNFPPRFSGLQFPNYSSELNVNALELDDSALYLCASSLQGMNTEAFFGQGTRLTVV.

This CDR3 is CASSKRGQETQYF. For the CDR3, the DNA is TGTGCCAGTAGTAAGCGGGGACAAGAGACCCAGTACTTC. The rearrangement joins TRBV19 to TRBJ2-5, with 7 bases fitting TRBD2. V was pared by 4 bases and J by 2 bases, with 1 base of the junction left unmatched. CDR1 and CDR2 (germline): LNHDA, SQIVND (reference sequence). The CDR3 spans 13 residues.

In this sample, this clone turned up once. J is TRBJ2-7 and V is TRBV9, with TRBD2 as a possible D gene (5 bases). This CDR3 is 14 amino acids long. V was clipped by 0 bases and J by 2 bases, with 9 bases between them. Germline V CDR1 and CDR2: SGDLS, YYNGEE. CDR3 loop: CASSVEAVAYEQYF. The CDR3 region has the DNA TGTGCCAGCAGCGTAGAAGCGGTTGCCTACGAGCAGTACTTC. Filled out from reference TRBV9 and TRBJ2-7, the complete variable domain reads DSGVTQTPKHLITATGQRVTLRCSPRSGDLSVYWYQQSLDQGLQFLIQYYNGEERAKGNILERFSAQQFPDLHSELNLSSLELGDSALYFCASSVEAVAYEQYFGPGTRLTVT.

This clone showed up just a few times. This sequence joins TRBV2 and TRBJ2-7, with 10 bases fitting TRBD2. The V gene's germline CDR1 is SNHLY and CDR2 FYNNEI. Trimming at V came to 6 bases and at J to 3 bases, leaving 8 bases not matched to a gene. This CDR3 has 15 residues. CDR3 sequence: CASRDSSGSLYEQYF. The CDR3, as DNA: TGTGCCAGCAGGGATTCTAGCGGGAGTCTCTACGAGCAGTACTTC.

This chain links TRBV19 with TRBJ2-1; 7 bases fit TRBD1. Germline V gene data show CDR1 as LNHDA and CDR2 as SQIVND (reference sequence). The V and J ends lost 7 bases and 0 bases, in that order; junction bases with no gene match: 6. This CDR3 contains 15 residues. The CDR3 region has the DNA TGTGCCAGTACCAGACAGGGTAGCTCCTACAATGAGCAGTTCTTC. It codes for CASTRQGSSYNEQFF.

The chain couples TRBV9 to TRBJ2-3; D gene ambiguous. Germline assignment: CDR1 SGDLS and CDR2 YYNGEE. The CDR3 is 16 amino acids. Trimming shortened V by 5 bases and J by 2 bases, and 18 bases separated the two germline ends. As DNA, the CDR3 is TGTGCCAGCAGTCGTTCGGACGGTACTTTCACAGATACGCAGTATTTT. This translates into CASSRSDGTFTDTQYF.

This clone appeared once. The V and J genes are TRBV28 and TRBJ1-5; D is unclear. The CDR3 has 17 residues. From germline, CDR1 is MDHEN and CDR2 SYDVKM. Trimming left V 2 bases short and J 1 base short, with 15 bases between. The CDR3 bases are TGTGCCAGCAGTTTAGTGGAGTGGTCCTTGAGCAATCAGCCCCAGCATTTT. This sequence encodes CASSLVEWSLSNQPQHF.